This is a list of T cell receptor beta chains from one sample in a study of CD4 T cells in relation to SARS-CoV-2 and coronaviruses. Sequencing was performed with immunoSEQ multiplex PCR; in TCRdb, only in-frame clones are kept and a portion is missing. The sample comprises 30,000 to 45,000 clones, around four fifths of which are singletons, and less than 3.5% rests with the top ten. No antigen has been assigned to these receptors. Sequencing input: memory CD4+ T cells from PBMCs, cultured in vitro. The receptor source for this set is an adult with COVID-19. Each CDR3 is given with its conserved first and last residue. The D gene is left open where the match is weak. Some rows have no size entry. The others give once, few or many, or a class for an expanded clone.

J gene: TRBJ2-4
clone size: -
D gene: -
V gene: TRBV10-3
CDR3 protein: CAISDTPGAKNIQYF
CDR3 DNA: TGTGCCATCAGTGATACCCCGGGGGCCAAAAACATTCAGTACTTC

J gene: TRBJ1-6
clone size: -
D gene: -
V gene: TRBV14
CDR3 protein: CASSQGSSPLHF
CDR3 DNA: TGTGCCAGCAGCCAAGGGAGTTCACCCCTCCACTTT

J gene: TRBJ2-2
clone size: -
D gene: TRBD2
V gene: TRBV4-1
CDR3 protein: CASSQASGRAPTGELFF
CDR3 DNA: TGCGCCAGCAGCCAAGCTAGCGGGAGAGCCCCCACCGGGGAGCTGTTTTTT

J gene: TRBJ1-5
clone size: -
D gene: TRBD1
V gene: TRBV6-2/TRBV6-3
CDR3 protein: CASSRGTGGSNQPQHF
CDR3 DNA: TGTGCCAGCAGTCGTGGGACAGGAGGTAGCAATCAGCCCCAGCATTTT

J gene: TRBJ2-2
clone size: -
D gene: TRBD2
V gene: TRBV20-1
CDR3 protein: CSASPGLAGVGELFF
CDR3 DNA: TGCAGTGCTAGTCCGGGACTAGCGGGAGTTGGGGAGCTGTTTTTT

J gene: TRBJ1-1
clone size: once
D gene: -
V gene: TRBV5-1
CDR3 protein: CASSLDISNTEAFF
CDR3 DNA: TGCGCCAGCAGCTTAGACATTTCTAACACTGAAGCTTTCTTT

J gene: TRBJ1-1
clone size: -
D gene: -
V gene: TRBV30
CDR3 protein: CAVTSGSNTEAFF
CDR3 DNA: TGTGCCGTGACATCAGGGTCGAACACTGAAGCTTTCTTT

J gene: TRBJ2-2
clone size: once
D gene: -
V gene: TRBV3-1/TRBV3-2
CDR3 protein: CASSQEGHTGELFF
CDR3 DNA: TGTGCCAGCAGCCAAGAAGGGCACACCGGGGAGCTGTTTTTT

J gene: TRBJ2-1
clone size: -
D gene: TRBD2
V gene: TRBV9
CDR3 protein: CASSASRAGVYYNEQFF
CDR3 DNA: TGTGCCAGCAGCGCCTCAAGAGCGGGAGTTTACTACAATGAGCAGTTCTTC

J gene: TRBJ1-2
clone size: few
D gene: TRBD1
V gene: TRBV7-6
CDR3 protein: CASSSGAGTGTYGYTF
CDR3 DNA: TGTGCCAGCAGCTCCGGAGCCGGGACAGGGACCTATGGCTACACCTTC

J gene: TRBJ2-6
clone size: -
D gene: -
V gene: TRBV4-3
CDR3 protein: CASSQDSPGANFGANVLTF
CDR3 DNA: TGCGCCAGCAGCCAAGATTCCCCGGGGGCGAATTTTGGGGCCAACGTCCTGACTTTC

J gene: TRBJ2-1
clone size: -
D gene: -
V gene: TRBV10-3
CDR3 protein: CAITESSYNEQFF
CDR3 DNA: TGTGCCATTACTGAAAGCTCCTACAATGAGCAGTTCTTC

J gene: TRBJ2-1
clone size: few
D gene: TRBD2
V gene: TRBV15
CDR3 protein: CATSGRTSGRASSYNEQFF
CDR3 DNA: TGTGCCACCAGCGGGCGGACTAGCGGGAGGGCGAGCTCCTACAATGAGCAGTTCTTC

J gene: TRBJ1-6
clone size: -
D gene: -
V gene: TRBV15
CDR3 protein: CATSRDRGYNSPLHF
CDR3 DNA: TGTGCCACCAGCAGAGATCGGGGGTATAATTCACCCCTCCACTTT

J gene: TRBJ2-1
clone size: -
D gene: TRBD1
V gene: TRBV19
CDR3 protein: CASSAVRDRGRYEQFF
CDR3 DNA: TGTGCCAGTAGCGCCGTCCGGGACAGGGGGCGCTATGAGCAGTTCTTC

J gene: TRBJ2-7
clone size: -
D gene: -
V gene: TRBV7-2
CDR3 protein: CASSFGGPSYEQYF
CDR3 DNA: TGTGCCAGCAGTTTCGGGGGACCATCCTACGAGCAGTACTTC

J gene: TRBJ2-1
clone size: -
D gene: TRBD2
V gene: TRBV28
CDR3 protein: CASSSTRGRREFF
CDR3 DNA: TGTGCCAGCAGTTCGACCCGCGGGAGGAGGGAGTTCTTC

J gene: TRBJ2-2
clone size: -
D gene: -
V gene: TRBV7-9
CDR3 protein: CASLTGNVYTGELFF
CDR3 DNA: TGTGCCAGCCTTACAGGGAACGTTTATACCGGGGAGCTGTTTTTT

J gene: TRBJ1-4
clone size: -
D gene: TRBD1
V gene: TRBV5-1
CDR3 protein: CASSIGQGNEKLFF
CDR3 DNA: TGCGCCAGCAGCATCGGACAGGGAAATGAAAAACTGTTTTTT

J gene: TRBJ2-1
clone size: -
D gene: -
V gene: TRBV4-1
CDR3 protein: CASSQDMVVNEQFF
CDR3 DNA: TGCGCCAGCAGCCAAGATATGGTAGTCAATGAGCAGTTCTTC

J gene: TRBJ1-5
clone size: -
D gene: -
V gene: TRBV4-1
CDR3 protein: CASSQEGAYQPQHF
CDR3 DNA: TGCGCCAGCAGCCAAGAGGGCGCTTATCAGCCCCAGCATTTT

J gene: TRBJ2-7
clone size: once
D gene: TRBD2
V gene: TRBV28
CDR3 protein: CASTLRLAGVEEQYF
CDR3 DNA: TGTGCCAGCACCCTAAGATTGGCGGGAGTTGAAGAGCAGTACTTC

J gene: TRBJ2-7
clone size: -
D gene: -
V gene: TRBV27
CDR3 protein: CASSRPGREQYF
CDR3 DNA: TGTGCCAGCAGTCGCCCGGGAAGGGAGCAGTACTTC

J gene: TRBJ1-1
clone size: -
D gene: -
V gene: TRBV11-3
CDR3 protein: CASSYPGAMAFF
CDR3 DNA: TGTGCCAGCAGCTACCCAGGGGCGATGGCTTTCTTT

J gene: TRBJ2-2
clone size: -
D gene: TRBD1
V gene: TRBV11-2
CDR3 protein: CASTRGWGQATTGELFF
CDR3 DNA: TGTGCCAGCACCAGGGGTTGGGGACAGGCGACCACCGGGGAGCTGTTTTTT

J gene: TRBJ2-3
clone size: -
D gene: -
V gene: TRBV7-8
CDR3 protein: CASSIGGTDTQYF
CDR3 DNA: TGTGCCAGCAGCATAGGAGGCACAGATACGCAGTATTTT

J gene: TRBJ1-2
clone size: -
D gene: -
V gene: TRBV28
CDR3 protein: CASSLSQYYGYTF
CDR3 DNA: TGTGCCAGCAGTTTATCACAGTACTATGGCTACACCTTC

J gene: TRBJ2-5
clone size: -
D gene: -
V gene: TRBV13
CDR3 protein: CASSPGGLVQETQYF
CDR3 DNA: TGTGCCAGCAGCCCAGGAGGACTTGTACAAGAGACCCAGTACTTC

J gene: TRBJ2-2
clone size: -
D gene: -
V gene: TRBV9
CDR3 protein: CASSVGSAGTGELFF
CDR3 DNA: TGTGCCAGCAGCGTAGGATCAGCGGGCACCGGGGAGCTGTTTTTT

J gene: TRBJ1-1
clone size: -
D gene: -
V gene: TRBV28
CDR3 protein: CASRSFESNTEAFF
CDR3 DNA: TGTGCCAGCAGGTCCTTTGAGTCGAACACTGAAGCTTTCTTT

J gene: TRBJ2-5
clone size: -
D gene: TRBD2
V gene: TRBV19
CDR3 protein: CASSAGTSGRKTQYF
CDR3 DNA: TGTGCCAGTAGTGCCGGGACTAGCGGGAGGAAGACCCAGTACTTC

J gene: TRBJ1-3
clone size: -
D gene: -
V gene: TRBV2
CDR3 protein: CASSFKDSGGNTIYF
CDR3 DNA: TGTGCCAGCAGCTTTAAGGACAGCGGCGGAAACACCATATATTTT

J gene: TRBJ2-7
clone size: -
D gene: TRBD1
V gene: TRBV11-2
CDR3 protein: CASSSPGQDYSYEQYF
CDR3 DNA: TGTGCCAGCAGCTCTCCGGGACAGGATTACTCCTACGAGCAGTACTTC

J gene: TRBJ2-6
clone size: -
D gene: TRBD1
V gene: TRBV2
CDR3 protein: CASRSGQGVPGANVLTF
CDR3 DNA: TGTGCCAGCAGGTCGGGCCAGGGGGTTCCTGGGGCCAACGTCCTGACTTTC

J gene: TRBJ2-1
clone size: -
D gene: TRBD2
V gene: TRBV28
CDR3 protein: CASSSLSAGAYNEQFF
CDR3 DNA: TGTGCCAGCAGTTCCCTCTCGGCGGGAGCCTACAATGAGCAGTTCTTC

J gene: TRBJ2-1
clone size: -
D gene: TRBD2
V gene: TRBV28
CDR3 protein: CATSGGVYNEQFF
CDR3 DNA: TGTGCCACTAGTGGGGGGGTCTACAATGAGCAGTTCTTC

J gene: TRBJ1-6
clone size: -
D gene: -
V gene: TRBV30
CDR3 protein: CAWLDRTYNSPLHF
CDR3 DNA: TGTGCCTGGTTAGACAGGACTTATAATTCACCCCTCCACTTT

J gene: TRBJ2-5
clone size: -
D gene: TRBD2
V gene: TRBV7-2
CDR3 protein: CASSSRTSDETQYF
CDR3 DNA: TGTGCCAGCAGCTCCCGGACTAGCGACGAGACCCAGTACTTC

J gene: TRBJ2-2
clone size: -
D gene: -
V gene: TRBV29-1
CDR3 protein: CSVVRGSGELFF
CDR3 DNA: TGCAGCGTTGTGAGGGGTTCCGGGGAGCTGTTTTTT

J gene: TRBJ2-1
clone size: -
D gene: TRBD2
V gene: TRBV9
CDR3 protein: CASSAPSGRVVNEQFF
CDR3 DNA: TGTGCCAGCAGCGCGCCTAGCGGGAGGGTCGTTAATGAGCAGTTCTTC

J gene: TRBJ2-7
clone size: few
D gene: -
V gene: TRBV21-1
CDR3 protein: CASSSRIAGGSSYEQYF
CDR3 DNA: TGTGCCAGCAGCAGTCGTATAGCGGGAGGAAGCTCCTACGAGCAGTACTTC

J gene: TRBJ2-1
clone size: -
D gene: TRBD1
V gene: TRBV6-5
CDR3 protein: CASKPDRGQDEQFF
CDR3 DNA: TGTGCCAGCAAACCGGACAGGGGGCAGGATGAGCAGTTCTTC

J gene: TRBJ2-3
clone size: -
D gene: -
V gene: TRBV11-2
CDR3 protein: CASSLETPDTQYF
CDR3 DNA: TGTGCCAGCAGCTTAGAAACCCCAGATACGCAGTATTTT

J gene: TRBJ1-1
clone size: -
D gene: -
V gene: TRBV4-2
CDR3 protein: CASSQTWTETNTEAFF
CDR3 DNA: TGTGCCAGCAGCCAAACATGGACAGAAACGAACACTGAAGCTTTCTTT

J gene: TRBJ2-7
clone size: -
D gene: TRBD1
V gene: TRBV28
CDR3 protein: CASSFVIDRASYEQYF
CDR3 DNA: TGTGCCAGCAGTTTCGTTATAGACAGGGCTTCGTACGAGCAGTACTTC

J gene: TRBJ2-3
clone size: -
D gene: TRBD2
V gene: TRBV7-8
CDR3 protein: CASSFRAGASTDTQYF
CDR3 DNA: TGTGCCAGCAGCTTTCGAGCGGGAGCTAGCACAGATACGCAGTATTTT

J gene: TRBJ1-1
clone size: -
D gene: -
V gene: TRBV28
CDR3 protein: CASSSPGDLNTEAFF
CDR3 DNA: TGTGCCAGCAGTTCTCCGGGGGACCTTAACACTGAAGCTTTCTTT

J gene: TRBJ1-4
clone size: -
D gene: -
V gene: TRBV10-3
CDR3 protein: CAIRYNDLTGMIATNEKLFF
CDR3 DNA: TGTGCCATCAGATATAACGACTTAACAGGGATGATAGCAACTAATGAAAAACTGTTTTTT

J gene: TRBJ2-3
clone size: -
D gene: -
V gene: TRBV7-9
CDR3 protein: CASKEGVADTQYF
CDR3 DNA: TGTGCCTCAAAGGAGGGGGTCGCAGATACGCAGTATTTT

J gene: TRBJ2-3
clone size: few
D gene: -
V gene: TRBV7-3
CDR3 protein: CASSFDGTDTQYF
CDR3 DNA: TGTGCCAGCAGCTTCGATGGAACAGATACGCAGTATTTT

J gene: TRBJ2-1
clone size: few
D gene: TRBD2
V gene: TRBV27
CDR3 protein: CASSGLAGYDEQFF
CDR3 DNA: TGTGCCAGCAGTGGACTAGCGGGATACGATGAGCAGTTCTTC